Each of the 22 T cell receptor beta chains below was sequenced from the same sample in a study of Ad26.COV2.S vaccination and SARS-CoV-2 variants. Treatment noted: some 20 received Ad26.COV2.S at low or high dose, single or two shots; a few received placebo; per-sample allocation not given. Each sample was drawn 63 days after the first injection (of vaccine or placebo). Clones were read by immunoSEQ multiplex PCR, and TCRdb kept only the in-frame ones, dropping some. The sample holds around 240,000 clones, 88% seen once. The sample consisted of peripheral blood, taken in a trial of Ad26.COV2.S vaccine versus placebo. Every receptor here comes from a person aged 18-65 years who received the Ad26.COV2.S COVID-19 vaccine or a placebo.

The rearrangement links TRBV12-3 or TRBV12-4 to TRBJ1-5; D is unresolved. The V end lost 2 bases, the J end lost 4 bases, and 6 bases lay between the germline ends. CDR3 length equals 13 residues. The CDR3 reads CASSLYNNQPQHF. The CDR3 coding sequence is TGTGCCAGCAGTTTATATAATAATCAGCCCCAGCATTTT.

V and J are TRBV11-3 and TRBJ2-7; TRBD2 matches at 8 bases. The CDR3 sequence is 18 residues long. The V gene end was trimmed by 7 bases and the J gene end by 3 bases; junction bases not matched to a gene: 20. Germline V gene sequence: CDR1 SGHNT, CDR2 YENEEA. CDR3 residues: CASTSRGLALGSDYEQYF. CDR3 DNA: TGTGCCAGCACCTCCCGAGGACTAGCCCTCGGTTCCGACTACGAGCAGTACTTC.

V is TRBV11-3 and J is TRBJ1-1; the D is unclear. The CDR3 runs 14 residues. The V gene lost 5 bases and the J gene lost 3 bases, with 13 bases spanning the gap. Germline V gives CDR1 SGHNT, CDR2 YENEEA. CDR3 protein: CASSQQGRDTEAFF. The CDR3 bases are TGTGCCAGCAGCCAACAAGGAAGGGACACTGAAGCTTTCTTT.

This chain uses TRBV24-1 with TRBJ2-5, with 11 bases matching TRBD2. The CDR3 spans 17 residues. Germline CDR1 and CDR2: KGHDR and SFDVKD. V shed 2 bases, J shed 2 bases, and the junction held 6 bases outside the gene matches. The DNA for the CDR3 is TGTGCCACCAGTGATTCGACTAGCGGGGTGATACAAGAGACCCAGTACTTC. Protein: CATSDSTSGVIQETQYF.

V and J are TRBV19 and TRBJ2-5, with TRBD2 matching 10 bases. V shed 3 bases and J 8 bases; nucleotides not matched to a gene: 9. This CDR3 has 15 residues. Germline CDR1 LNHDA, CDR2 SQIVND (reference sequence). The CDR3 loop is CASSIGVAGGHTQYF. For the CDR3, the DNA is TGTGCCAGTAGTATCGGGGTAGCGGGGGGACACACCCAGTACTTC.

This sequence joins TRBV14 and TRBJ1-6; no clear D. Per the germline V gene, CDR1 is SGHDN and CDR2 is FVKESK. The CDR3 consists of 15 residues. V was pared by 1 base and J by 3 bases, with 7 bases between. This CDR3 reads CASSQGAGYNSPLHF. As DNA, the CDR3 is TGTGCCAGCAGCCAAGGAGCAGGCTATAATTCACCCCTCCACTTT.

Written as DNA, the CDR3 is TGTGCCAGCAGCTTAGCGGGGGCGGGGGTAGGGGCCTACCAGCCCCAGCATTTT. This encodes CASSLAGAGVGAYQPQHF. The chain couples TRBV7-2 to TRBJ1-5, with a tentative D call TRBD1 (6 bases). The CDR3 consists of 18 residues. Trimming took 0 bases from V and 7 from J, leaving 22 bases between them. Per germline, CDR1 SGHTA and CDR2 FQGNSA.

V and J are TRBV4-2 and TRBJ2-5, with TRBD2 identical over 7 bases. Germline CDR1 reads LGHNA; CDR2 reads YNFKEQ. The CDR3 extends over 16 amino acids. V lost 4 bases and J lost 1; bases outside the gene matches: 9. The CDR3 sequence is CASSPAGGGTQETQYF. CDR3 nucleotide sequence: TGTGCCAGCAGCCCGGCTGGCGGGGGAACCCAAGAGACCCAGTACTTC.

V gene TRBV15 combines with J gene TRBJ1-4; 8 bases fit TRBD1. Germline V gene data show CDR1 as LNHNV and CDR2 as YYDKDF (reference sequence). V shed 2 bases and J 6 bases; nucleotides not matched to a gene: 11. This CDR3 region has 17 residues. Here the CDR3 reads CATSRTQGATSYEKLFF. The CDR3 DNA reads TGTGCCACCAGCAGAACCCAGGGGGCGACTTCTTATGAAAAACTGTTTTTT.

CDR3 bases: TGTGCCAGCAGCCCCCTAGCACAGGGTGTGAAAGCTTTCTTT. Residues: CASSPLAQGVKAFF. The chain recombines TRBV7-2 with TRBJ1-1, with D tentatively TRBD1 (6 bases). The CDR3 is made up of 14 amino acids. The V gene lost 5 bases and the J gene lost 9 bases, with 19 bases spanning the gap. Germline V gene sequence: CDR1 SGHTA, CDR2 FQGNSA.

This clone has more than one count but fewer than ten. The V and J genes are TRBV30 and TRBJ2-1, with 9 bases aligning to TRBD1. V dropped 7 bases and J dropped 9; count of bases not matched to a gene: 10. The CDR3 loop spans 13 amino acids. Per the germline V gene, CDR1 is GTSNPN and CDR2 is SVGIG (reference sequence). The CDR3 region is CASFLTGGSEQFF. CDR3 DNA: TGTGCCTCTTTCCTAACAGGGGGCAGTGAGCAGTTCTTC.

This CDR3 reads CASSRTENTGELFF. The CDR3 DNA is TGTGCCAGCAGCCGGACAGAGAACACCGGGGAGCTGTTTTTT. The chain employs TRBV5-4 and TRBJ2-2, with D possibly being TRBD1 (6 bases). V was pared by 4 bases and J by 1 base, with 8 bases between. This CDR3 is 14 amino acids long. Germline CDR1 SGHNT, CDR2 YYREEE (reference sequence).

This chain uses TRBV4-3 with TRBJ2-1, with D perhaps assigned TRBD1 or TRBD2 (5 bases each). The length of the CDR3 is 16 residues. Germline loops: CDR1 LGHNA, CDR2 YSLEER. V was pared by 4 bases and J by 6 bases, with 19 bases between. This chain's CDR3 is CASSRKTGTGVNEQFF. In DNA form, the CDR3 reads TGCGCCAGCAGCCGGAAGACCGGGACCGGGGTCAATGAGCAGTTCTTC.

This chain connects TRBV6-5 to TRBJ1-2, with 7 bases fitting TRBD1. With 4 bases clipped from V and 4 bases from J, the junction kept 12 bases outside the gene matches. Germline values: CDR1 MNHEY, CDR2 SVGAGI. The CDR3 extends over 16 amino acids. CDR3 loop: CASSSSSGGQAYGYTF. CDR3 DNA sequence: TGTGCCAGCAGTTCCTCCTCCGGCGGACAGGCCTATGGCTACACCTTC.

This clone was found once. V is TRBV10-2 and J is TRBJ1-3; no clear D gene. Per the germline V gene, CDR1 is WSHSY and CDR2 is SAAADI. The germline V and J ends were trimmed by 8 bases and 0 bases, with 11 bases remaining between them. The CDR3 consists of 14 residues. The CDR3 region is CASGGISSGNTIYF. CDR3 DNA sequence: TGCGCCAGCGGAGGTATAAGCTCTGGAAACACCATATATTTT.

The DNA for the CDR3 is TGTGCCAGCAGCTCCGTGGTAGCGGGGGGAACCAAAGAGACCCAGTACTTC. Amino acid sequence: CASSSVVAGGTKETQYF. This chain links TRBV7-2 with TRBJ2-5; TRBD2 matches at 10 bases. J was trimmed by 3 bases and V by 4 bases; bases with no gene match: 11. The length of the CDR3 is 17 residues. Germline CDR1 SGHTA, CDR2 FQGNSA.

The J gene is TRBJ1-4, the V gene TRBV28, with 9 nucleotides matching TRBD1. The V and J ends lost 2 bases and 4 bases, in that order; junction bases with no gene match: 5. The CDR3 totals 16 residues. Germline V gene data show CDR1 as MDHEN and CDR2 as SYDVKM. CDR3 sequence reads: CASSLLGTGFNEKLFF. DNA for the CDR3: TGTGCCAGCAGTTTACTCGGGACAGGGTTTAATGAAAAACTGTTTTTT. Combining the CDR3 with reference TRBV28 and TRBJ1-4 gives the whole variable domain DVKVTQSSRYLVKRTGEKVFLECVQDMDHENMFWYRQDPGLGLRLIYFSYDVKMKEKGDIPEGYSVSREKKERFSLILESASTNQTSMYLCASSLLGTGFNEKLFFGSGTQLSVL.

This clone was recorded once. The chain carries TRBV6-1 and TRBJ2-5; a possible D gene is TRBD1 (5 bases). The V gene lost 0 bases and the J gene lost 4 bases, with 6 bases spanning the gap. Germline V CDR1 and CDR2: MNHNS, SASEGT. The CDR3 contains 13 residues. In DNA form, the CDR3 reads TGTGCCAGCAGTGAAGCAGGGGTAGAGACCCAGTACTTC. Its translation: CASSEAGVETQYF.

The chain uses TRBV7-9 and TRBJ1-1; TRBD1 matches at 7 bases. After removal of 1 base from V and 7 bases from J, the junction contained 3 bases not matched to a gene. The CDR3 is 13 amino acids. Germline assignment: CDR1 SEHNR and CDR2 FQNEAQ (reference sequence). The CDR3 nucleotides are TGTGCCAGCAGCTTAGGACAGGGCGGTGAAGCTTTCTTT. It is translated as CASSLGQGGEAFF.

This clone has only one observation. The rearrangement uses TRBV13 and TRBJ2-5; 13 bases line up with TRBD2. This CDR3 has 15 amino acids. The V segment lost 2 bases and the J segment 10 bases; nucleotides outside the gene matches: 7. Germline V gives CDR1 PRHDT, CDR2 FYEKMQ (reference sequence). The CDR3 DNA is TGTGCCAGCAGCTTAAAGGGACTAGCGGGGAGGGGCCAGTACTTC. Translation gives CASSLKGLAGRGQYF. Full variable domain (outside the CDR3, taken from reference TRBV13 and TRBJ2-5): AAGVIQSPRHLIKEKRETATLKCYPIPRHDTVYWYQQGPGQDPQFLISFYEKMQSDKGSIPDRFSAQQFSDYHSELNMSSLELGDSALYFCASSLKGLAGRGQYFGPGTRLLVL.

The V gene is TRBV6-2 or TRBV6-3, the J gene TRBJ2-7; 8 bases fit TRBD2. The V and J ends lost 6 bases and 0 bases, in that order; junction bases with no gene match: 4. The length of the CDR3 is 14 residues. Per germline, CDR1 MNHEY and CDR2 SVGEGT. CDR3: CASSRAGGSYEQYF. CDR3 nucleotide sequence: TGTGCCAGCAGCCGCGCGGGGGGCTCCTACGAGCAGTACTTC.

In this sample, this clone turned up once. The genes are TRBV3-1 (or the pseudogene TRBV3-2) and TRBJ1-3; no reliable D call. V was pared by 3 bases and J by 3 bases, with 12 bases between. Germline lookup yields CDR1 LGHDT and CDR2 YNNKEL (reference sequence). CDR3 length: 15 amino acids. The CDR3 region has the DNA TGTGCCAGCAGCCACGCATCGCCGGTTGGAAACACCATATATTTT. It translates to CASSHASPVGNTIYF.